The clone carrying this T cell receptor (beta chain) was counted between two and nine times. Its antigen remains unidentified. This sample was taken from a study of T cells in Graves' hyperthyroidism and ophthalmopathy. The source material, RNA transcripts, was used to amplify TCR beta CDR3 regions. First-round RT-PCR of the TCR CDR3 relied on the HTBI primer set. TCRdb recomputed calls from the multiplex PCR reads with MiXCR, one row per CDR3 protein. The sample holds over 250,000 distinct CDR3 sequences; around 13% are singletons and the top ten take 30% to 40%. The study included ophthalmopathy patients with Clinical Activity Score at least 3, NOSPECS grade at least 4 and duration under 3 months. Uncontrolled infection, other autoimmune disease, pregnancy or lactation barred patients from enrollment. Findings and limits, study-wide: Most clonotypes expanded in thyroid above 0.001 were likewise present in blood. It was a median around seven months before onset that the model predicted ophthalmopathy.

This CDR3 region has 14 residues. V was trimmed by 1 base and J by 4 bases, leaving 14 bases between them. Germline-derived CDR1 and CDR2 are DFQATT and SNEGSKA (reference sequence). The clonotype originates from a middle-aged woman with Graves' ophthalmopathy. The sample was blood. The rearrangement links TRBV20-1 to TRBJ2-7; D may correspond to TRBD1 or TRBD2 (5 bases each). CDR3 DNA sequence: TGCAGTGCTAGAGGGTTCAGGGAGTCGTACGAGCAGTACTTC. Its translation is CSARGFRESYEQYF.